This TCR beta chain was profiled in a study of cytomegalovirus exposure and HLA in healthy donors (dated by TCRdb to 2016 to 2017). At the level of the whole study: According to a later analysis, one platform produced both the 120 validation repertoires and the 720 or so repertoires of the first cohort. The study was designed to test whether signatures of past pathogen exposure could be identified by cataloging public T cell receptors. A separate validation cohort of 90 to 150 different subjects was used in addition to the roughly 700-subject first cohort. To predict cytomegalovirus infection status, the study brought together high-throughput TCR immunosequencing, statistical association of individual TCRs with disease status, and machine learning.

The donors belonged to the validation cohort of about 110 subjects, which was separate from the roughly 680-subject first cohort. From its cysteine to its phenylalanine, the CDR3 spans 15 amino acids. The kept DNA is CDR3 alone, 45 bases in frame from the first base. The CDR1 and CDR2 encoded by the germline V gene are SGHTA and FQGNSA. V and J are trimmed by 1 base and 6 bases, and the gene matches miss 7 bases of the junction. On this clone: The antigen it recognizes is unknown. Qualities for individual bases were not recorded, and no much larger clone is one base off.

The library relied on the immunoSEQ multiplex PCR assay. Processing in the source paper ran as follows. A statistical classification framework was developed to diagnose cytomegalovirus status using the catalog of TCR beta chain sequences. TCRdb took over this immuneACCESS table, retaining in-frame rearrangements with V and J assigned. Such tables are incomplete; in checked studies, under half of the missing clones stem from an unresolved V gene, and the remainder is unexplained. The V and J calls and clone size were taken over from that table, and D and trimming were inferred from the DNA. This sample holds some 140,000 clones; 82% were observed only once. The top ten hold 25% to 30% of the sample. Overall study results and their limits: Most TCR sequences were observed very rarely across donors, whereas some public TCRs were present in many individuals. Subsequent analysis determined that TCRs grouped into clusters in the first cohort also showed a tendency toward co-occurrence across the 130 or so validation repertoires, and 90% to 95% of cluster scores exceeded 0. Three of the identified cytomegalovirus-associated TCR beta chains were confirmed in vitro to be specific for cytomegalovirus antigens. In the study, around 150 TCR beta chains were listed as associated with cytomegalovirus. The authors suggested that the approach could potentially be extended to other disease states and immunological phenotypes. All 120 or so repertoires were used to score co-occurrence in the validation cohort in a later analysis, because that analysis had no HLA typing for the cohort. Cytomegalovirus status was reported to be diagnosed by the classifier with high specificity and sensitivity in both the original and validation cohorts.

Recombination linked TRBV7-2 to TRBJ2-3, with 7 middle bases fitting TRBD2. The sequence came from a man aged 30 to 39 in good health and CMV-seropositive. The sequenced sample was PBMCs. The nucleotide sequence is given as TGTGCCAGCAGCTTAGTGGTAGCGGGTTTGGATACGCAGTATTTT. Translated, this gives CASSLVVAGLDTQYF. The full variable domain, completed from the reference TRBV7-2 and TRBJ2-3 proteins outside the CDR3, reads GAGVSQSPSNKVTEKGKDVELRCDPISGHTALYWYRQSLGQGLEFLIYFQGNSAPDKSGLPSDRFSAERTGGSVSTLTIQRTQQEDSAVYLCASSLVVAGLDTQYFGPGTRLTVL.